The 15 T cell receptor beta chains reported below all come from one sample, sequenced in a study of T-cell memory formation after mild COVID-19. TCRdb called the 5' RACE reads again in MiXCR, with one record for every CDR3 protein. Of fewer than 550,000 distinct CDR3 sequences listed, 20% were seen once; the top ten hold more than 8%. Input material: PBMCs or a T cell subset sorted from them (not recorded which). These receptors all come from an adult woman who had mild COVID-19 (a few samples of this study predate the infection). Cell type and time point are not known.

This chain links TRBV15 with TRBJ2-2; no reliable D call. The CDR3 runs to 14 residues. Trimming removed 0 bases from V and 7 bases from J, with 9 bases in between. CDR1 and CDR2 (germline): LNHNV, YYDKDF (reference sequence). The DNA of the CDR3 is TGTGCCACCAGCAGAGATCCGCAGAGCGGGGAGCTGTTTTTT. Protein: CATSRDPQSGELFF.

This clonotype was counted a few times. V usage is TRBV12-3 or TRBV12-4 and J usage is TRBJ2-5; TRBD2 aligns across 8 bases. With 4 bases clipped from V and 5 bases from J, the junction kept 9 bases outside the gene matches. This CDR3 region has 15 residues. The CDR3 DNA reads TGTGCCAGCAGTTGGCCGCGGGGGGCCATCGAGACCCAGTACTTC. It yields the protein CASSWPRGAIETQYF.

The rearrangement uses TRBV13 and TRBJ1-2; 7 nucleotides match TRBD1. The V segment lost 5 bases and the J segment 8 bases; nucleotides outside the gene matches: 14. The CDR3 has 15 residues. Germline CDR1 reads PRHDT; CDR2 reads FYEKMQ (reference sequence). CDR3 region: CASSPRLNRGRGYTF. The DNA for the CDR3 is TGTGCCAGCAGCCCACGACTCAACAGGGGAAGGGGCTACACCTTC.

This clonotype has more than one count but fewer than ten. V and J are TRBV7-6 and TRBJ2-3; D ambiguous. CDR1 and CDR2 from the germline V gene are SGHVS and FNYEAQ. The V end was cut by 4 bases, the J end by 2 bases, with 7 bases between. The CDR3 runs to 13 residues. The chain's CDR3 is CASSSLHTDTQYF. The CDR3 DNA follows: TGTGCCAGCAGCTCCTTGCACACAGATACGCAGTATTTT.

The CDR3 DNA is TGCAGCGCACAGGAGGTTGAGCAGTTCTTC. Its translation is CSAQEVEQFF. This chain joins TRBV29-1 and TRBJ2-1; D tentatively reads TRBD1 or TRBD2 (5 bases each). V was pared by 7 bases and J by 9 bases, with 10 bases between. Germline assignment: CDR1 SQVTM and CDR2 ANQGSEA. The CDR3 is 10 amino acids.

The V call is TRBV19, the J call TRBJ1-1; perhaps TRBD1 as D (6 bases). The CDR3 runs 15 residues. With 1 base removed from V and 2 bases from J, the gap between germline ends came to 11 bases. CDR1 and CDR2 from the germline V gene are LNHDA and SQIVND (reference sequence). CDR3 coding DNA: TGTGCCAGTAGTATAGGGGCGGGACATAACACTGAAGCTTTCTTT. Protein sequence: CASSIGAGHNTEAFF.

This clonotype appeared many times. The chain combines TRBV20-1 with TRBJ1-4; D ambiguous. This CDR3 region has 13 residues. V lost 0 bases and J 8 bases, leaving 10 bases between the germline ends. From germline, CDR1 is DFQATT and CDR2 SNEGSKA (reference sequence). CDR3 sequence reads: CSARDNAREKLFF. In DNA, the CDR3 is TGCAGTGCTAGAGATAACGCCAGAGAAAAACTGTTTTTT.

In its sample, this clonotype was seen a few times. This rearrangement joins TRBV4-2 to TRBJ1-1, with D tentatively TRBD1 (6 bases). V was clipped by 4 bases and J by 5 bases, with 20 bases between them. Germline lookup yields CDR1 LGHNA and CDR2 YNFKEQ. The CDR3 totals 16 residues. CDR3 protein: CASSPEGFGGRTEAFF. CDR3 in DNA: TGTGCCAGCAGCCCAGAGGGTTTTGGGGGGCGAACTGAAGCTTTCTTT.

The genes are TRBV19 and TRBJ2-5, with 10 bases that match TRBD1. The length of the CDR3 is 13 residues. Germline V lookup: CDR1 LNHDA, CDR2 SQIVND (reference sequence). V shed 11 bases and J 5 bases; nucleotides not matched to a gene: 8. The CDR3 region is CACRDRGRETQYF. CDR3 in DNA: TGTGCCTGCCGGGACAGGGGTCGGGAGACCCAGTACTTC.

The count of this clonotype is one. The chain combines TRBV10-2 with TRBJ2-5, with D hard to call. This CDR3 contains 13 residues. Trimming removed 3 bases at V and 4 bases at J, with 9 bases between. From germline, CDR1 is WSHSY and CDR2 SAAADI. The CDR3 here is CASSDPSPETQYF. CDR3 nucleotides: TGCGCCAGCAGTGACCCGAGCCCAGAGACCCAGTACTTC.

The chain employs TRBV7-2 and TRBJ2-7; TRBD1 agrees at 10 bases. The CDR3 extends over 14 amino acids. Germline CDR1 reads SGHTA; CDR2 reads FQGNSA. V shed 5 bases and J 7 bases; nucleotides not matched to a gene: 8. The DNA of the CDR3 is TGTGCCAGCAGCCACCGGGACAGGGGAGGAGAGCAGTACTTC. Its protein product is CASSHRDRGGEQYF. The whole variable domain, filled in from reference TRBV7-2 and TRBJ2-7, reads GAGVSQSPSNKVTEKGKDVELRCDPISGHTALYWYRQSLGQGLEFLIYFQGNSAPDKSGLPSDRFSAERTGGSVSTLTIQRTQQEDSAVYLCASSHRDRGGEQYFGPGTRLTVT.

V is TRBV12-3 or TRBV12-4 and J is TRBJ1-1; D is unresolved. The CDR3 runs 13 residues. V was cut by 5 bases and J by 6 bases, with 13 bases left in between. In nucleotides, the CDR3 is TGTGCCAGCAGTCTCAGCGTTGGGGCTGAAGCTTTCTTT. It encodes CASSLSVGAEAFF.

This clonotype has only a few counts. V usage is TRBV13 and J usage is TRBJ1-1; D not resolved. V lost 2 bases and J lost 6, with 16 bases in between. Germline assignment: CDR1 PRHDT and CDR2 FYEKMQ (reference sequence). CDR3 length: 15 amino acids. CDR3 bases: TGTGCCAGCAGCTTAAGAGGCGCGGGATTCCCTGAAGCTTTCTTT. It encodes CASSLRGAGFPEAFF.

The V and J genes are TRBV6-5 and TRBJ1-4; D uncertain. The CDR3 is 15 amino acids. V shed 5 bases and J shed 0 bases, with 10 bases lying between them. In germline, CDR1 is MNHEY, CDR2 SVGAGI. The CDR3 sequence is CASSPGLATNEKLFF. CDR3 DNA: TGTGCCAGCAGTCCGGGTCTCGCAACTAATGAAAAACTGTTTTTT.

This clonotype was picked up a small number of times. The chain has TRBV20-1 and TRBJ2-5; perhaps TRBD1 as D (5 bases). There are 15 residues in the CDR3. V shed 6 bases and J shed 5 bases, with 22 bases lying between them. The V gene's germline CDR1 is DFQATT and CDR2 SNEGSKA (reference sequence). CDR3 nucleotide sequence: TGCAGTGCGCAAACCTTAACAGGTCTCGGGGAGACCCAGTACTTC. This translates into CSAQTLTGLGETQYF.